Reported below is one T cell receptor (beta chain). The data derive from a study of blood T cell repertoires in COVID-19. The CDR3 length is 14 residues. Trimming removed 5 bases from V and 4 bases from J, with 12 bases in between. Germline V lookup: CDR1 MDHEN, CDR2 SYDVKM. The assay was immunoSEQ multiplex PCR, and TCRdb's table has in-frame clones only and misses some. The table lists 300,000 to 400,000 clones, roughly 90% of them singletons. The sequenced material came from peripheral blood. The genes are TRBV28 and TRBJ1-5; a possible D gene is TRBD1 (6 bases). The TCR comes from a woman in her thirties with COVID-19, enrolled during active disease. CDR3 sequence (DNA): TGTGCCAGCAGTAAATGGCAGGGGAATCAGCCCCAGCATTTT. Amino acid sequence: CASSKWQGNQPQHF. The full variable domain, completed using reference TRBV28 and TRBJ1-5, is DVKVTQSSRYLVKRTGEKVFLECVQDMDHENMFWYRQDPGLGLRLIYFSYDVKMKEKGDIPEGYSVSREKKERFSLILESASTNQTSMYLCASSKWQGNQPQHFGDGTRLSIL.